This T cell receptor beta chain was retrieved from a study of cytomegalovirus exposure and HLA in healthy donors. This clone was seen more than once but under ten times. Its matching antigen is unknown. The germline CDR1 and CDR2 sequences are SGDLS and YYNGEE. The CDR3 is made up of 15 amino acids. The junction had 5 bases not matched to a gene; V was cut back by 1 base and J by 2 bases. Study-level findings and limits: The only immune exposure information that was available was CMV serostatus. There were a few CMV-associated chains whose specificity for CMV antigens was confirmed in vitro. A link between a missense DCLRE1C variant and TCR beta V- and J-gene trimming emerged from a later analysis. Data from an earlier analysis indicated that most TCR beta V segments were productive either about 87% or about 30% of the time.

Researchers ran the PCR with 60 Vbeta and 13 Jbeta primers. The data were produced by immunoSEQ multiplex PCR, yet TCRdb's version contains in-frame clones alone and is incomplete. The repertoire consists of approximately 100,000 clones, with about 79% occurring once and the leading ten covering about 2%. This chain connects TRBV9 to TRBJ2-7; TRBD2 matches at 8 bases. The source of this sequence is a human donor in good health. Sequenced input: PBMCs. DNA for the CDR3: TGTGCCAGCAGCGTATCCTCCGGGGGGGCCTACGAGCAGTACTTC. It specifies CASSVSSGGAYEQYF.